This TCR beta chain derives from a study of cytomegalovirus exposure and HLA in healthy donors. Trimming removed 1 base from V and 3 bases from J; junction bases left unmatched: 6. The CDR3 runs to 15 residues. The V gene's germline CDR1 is SGHTA and CDR2 FQGNSA. Use of 60 Vbeta and 13 Jbeta primers characterized the PCR. Data came from immunoSEQ multiplex PCR; TCRdb stores just in-frame clones and leaves some out. The data contain about 130,000 clones, roughly four fifths of them singletons. The donors, nominally healthy at sampling, likely had unrecorded immune exposures. Sequencing input: PBMCs. The chain is built from TRBV7-2 and TRBJ2-7; 7 bases align to TRBD2. The receptor was isolated from a woman aged 50 to 60 in good health and CMV-seronegative. In DNA, the CDR3 is TGTGCCAGCAGCTTAGACCCGGGGGAGGGCTACGAGCAGTACTTC. Protein sequence: CASSLDPGEGYEQYF. Full variable domain (rest looked up from reference TRBV7-2 and TRBJ2-7): GAGVSQSPSNKVTEKGKDVELRCDPISGHTALYWYRQSLGQGLEFLIYFQGNSAPDKSGLPSDRFSAERTGGSVSTLTIQRTQQEDSAVYLCASSLDPGEGYEQYFGPGTRLTVT.